Shown below are 4 T cell receptor beta chains from a single sample sequenced in a study of blood T cell repertoires in COVID-19. The protocol was immunoSEQ multiplex PCR, while the TCRdb copy is restricted to in-frame clones and leaves out a portion. The repertoire holds 55,000 to 85,000 clones, with about 80% as singletons. The sample consisted of peripheral blood. These receptors came from a man aged 55 to 70 with active or convalescent COVID-19.

The chain combines TRBV6-5 with TRBJ1-1; 7 bases agree with TRBD1. Per germline, CDR1 MNHEY and CDR2 SVGAGI. Trimming at V came to 5 bases and at J to 2 bases, leaving 8 bases not matched to a gene. The CDR3 totals 15 residues. For the CDR3, the DNA is TGTGCCAGCAGTCGCCAAGGGGGCATAAACACTGAAGCTTTCTTT. Its protein is CASSRQGGINTEAFF.

V gene TRBV28 combines with J gene TRBJ2-1; 8 nucleotides match TRBD2. Trimming removed 5 bases from V and 0 bases from J; junction bases left unmatched: 6. Germline loops: CDR1 MDHEN, CDR2 SYDVKM. This CDR3 is built from 16 residues. Written as DNA, the CDR3 is TGTGCCAGCAGTCCGCTGCGGGGGGACTCCTACAATGAGCAGTTCTTC. Its protein product is CASSPLRGDSYNEQFF. Complete variable domain (other parts from reference TRBV28 and TRBJ2-1): DVKVTQSSRYLVKRTGEKVFLECVQDMDHENMFWYRQDPGLGLRLIYFSYDVKMKEKGDIPEGYSVSREKKERFSLILESASTNQTSMYLCASSPLRGDSYNEQFFGPGTRLTVL.

The chain joins TRBV5-5 to TRBJ1-6; D remains ambiguous. Trimming left V 0 bases short and J 2 bases short, with 12 bases between. Germline CDR1 is SGHKS and CDR2 is YYEKEE (reference sequence). The CDR3 extends over 17 amino acids. CDR3 protein: CASSLVGSSPYNSPLHF. The CDR3, as DNA: TGTGCCAGCAGCTTGGTCGGGTCCAGCCCCTATAATTCACCCCTCCACTTT.

The table lists this clone with a count of one. The DNA for the CDR3 is TGTGCCTGGAGTGTATGGGGCCGGTTTGAAGCTTTCTTT. Protein: CAWSVWGRFEAFF. The V and J genes are TRBV30 and TRBJ1-1, with D perhaps matching TRBD1 (5 bases). CDR1 and CDR2 from the germline V gene are GTSNPN and SVGIG (reference sequence). The germline V and J ends were trimmed by 0 bases and 7 bases, with 12 bases remaining between them. This CDR3 comprises 13 residues.